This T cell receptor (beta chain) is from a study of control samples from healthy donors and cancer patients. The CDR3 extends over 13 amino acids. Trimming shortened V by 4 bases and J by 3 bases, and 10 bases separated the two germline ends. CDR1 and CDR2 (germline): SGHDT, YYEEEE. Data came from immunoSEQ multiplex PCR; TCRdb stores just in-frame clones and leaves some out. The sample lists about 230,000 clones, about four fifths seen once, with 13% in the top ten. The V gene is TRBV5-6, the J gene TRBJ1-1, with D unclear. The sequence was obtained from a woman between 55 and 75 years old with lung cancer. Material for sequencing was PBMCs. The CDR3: CASSQDRYTEAFF. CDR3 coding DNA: TGTGCCAGCAGCCAGGACCGATACACTGAAGCTTTCTTT.